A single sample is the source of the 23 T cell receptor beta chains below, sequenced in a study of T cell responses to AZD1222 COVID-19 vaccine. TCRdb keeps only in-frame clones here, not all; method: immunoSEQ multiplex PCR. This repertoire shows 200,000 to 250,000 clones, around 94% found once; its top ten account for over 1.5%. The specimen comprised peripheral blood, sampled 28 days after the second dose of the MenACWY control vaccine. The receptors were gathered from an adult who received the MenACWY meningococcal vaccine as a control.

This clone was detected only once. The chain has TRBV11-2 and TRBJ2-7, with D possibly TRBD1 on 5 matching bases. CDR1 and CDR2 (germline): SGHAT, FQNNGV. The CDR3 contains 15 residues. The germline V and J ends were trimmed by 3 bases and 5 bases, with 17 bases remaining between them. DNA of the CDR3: TGTGCCAGCAGCTTGATGACAGCAGGAACTGACGAGCAGTACTTC. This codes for CASSLMTAGTDEQYF.

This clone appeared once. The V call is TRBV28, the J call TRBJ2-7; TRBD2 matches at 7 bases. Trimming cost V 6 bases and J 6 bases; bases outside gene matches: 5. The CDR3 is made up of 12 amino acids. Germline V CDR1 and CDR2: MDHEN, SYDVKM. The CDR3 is CASRGTSVEQYF. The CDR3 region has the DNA TGTGCCAGCAGGGGTACTAGCGTCGAGCAGTACTTC.

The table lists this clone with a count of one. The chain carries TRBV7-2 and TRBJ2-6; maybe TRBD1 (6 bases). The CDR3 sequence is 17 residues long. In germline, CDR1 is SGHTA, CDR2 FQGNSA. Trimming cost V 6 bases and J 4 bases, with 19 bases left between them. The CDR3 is CASSRVSQGPGANVLTF. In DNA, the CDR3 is TGTGCCAGCAGTCGAGTTAGTCAGGGGCCCGGGGCCAACGTCCTGACTTTC.

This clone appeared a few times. CDR3 sequence: CASSFTGTVDEQYF. CDR3 DNA: TGTGCCAGCAGCTTCACCGGCACGGTGGACGAGCAGTACTTC. The chain has TRBV11-3 and TRBJ2-7; D is unresolved. Germline lookup yields CDR1 SGHNT and CDR2 YENEEA. V gave up 3 bases and J gave up 5 bases, with 14 bases separating them. The CDR3 is made up of 14 amino acids.

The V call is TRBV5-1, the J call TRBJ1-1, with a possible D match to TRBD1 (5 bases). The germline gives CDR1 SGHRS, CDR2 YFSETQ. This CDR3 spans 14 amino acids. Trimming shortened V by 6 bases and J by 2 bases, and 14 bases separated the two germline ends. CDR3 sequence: CASKTGPENTEAFF. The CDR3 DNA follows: TGCGCCAGCAAGACGGGGCCGGAAAACACTGAAGCTTTCTTT.

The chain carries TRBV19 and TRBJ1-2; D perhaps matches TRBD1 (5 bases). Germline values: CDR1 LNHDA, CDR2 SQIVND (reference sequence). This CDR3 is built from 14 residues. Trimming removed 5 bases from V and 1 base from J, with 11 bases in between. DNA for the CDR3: TGTGCCAGTAGTGGTTCAGGGCGTAACTATGGCTACACCTTC. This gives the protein CASSGSGRNYGYTF.

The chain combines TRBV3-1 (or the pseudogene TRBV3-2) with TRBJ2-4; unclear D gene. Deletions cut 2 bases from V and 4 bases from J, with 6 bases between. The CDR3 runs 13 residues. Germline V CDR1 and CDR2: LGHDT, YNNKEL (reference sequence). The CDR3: CASSQTEKNIQYF. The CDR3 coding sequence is TGTGCCAGCAGCCAAACAGAGAAAAACATTCAGTACTTC.

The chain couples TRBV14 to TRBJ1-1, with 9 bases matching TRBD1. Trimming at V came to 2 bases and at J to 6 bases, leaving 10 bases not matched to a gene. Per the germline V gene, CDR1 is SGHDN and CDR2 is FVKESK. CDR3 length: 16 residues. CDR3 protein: CASSQLYGQGMAEAFF. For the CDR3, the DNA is TGTGCCAGCAGCCAATTATACGGACAGGGGATGGCTGAAGCTTTCTTT.

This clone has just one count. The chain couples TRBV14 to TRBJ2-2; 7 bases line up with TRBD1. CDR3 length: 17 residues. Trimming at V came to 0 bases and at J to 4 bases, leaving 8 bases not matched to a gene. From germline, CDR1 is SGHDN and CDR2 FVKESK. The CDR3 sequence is CASSQDRGTVVTGELFF. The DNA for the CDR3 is TGTGCCAGCAGCCAAGATCGAGGGACAGTCGTCACCGGGGAGCTGTTTTTT.

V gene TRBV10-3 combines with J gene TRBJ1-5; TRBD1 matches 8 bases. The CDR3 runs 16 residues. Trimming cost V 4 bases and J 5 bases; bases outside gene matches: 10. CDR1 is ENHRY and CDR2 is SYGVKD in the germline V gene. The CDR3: CAISVDQGAGDQPQHF. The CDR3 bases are TGTGCCATCAGTGTGGATCAGGGGGCAGGGGATCAGCCCCAGCATTTT.

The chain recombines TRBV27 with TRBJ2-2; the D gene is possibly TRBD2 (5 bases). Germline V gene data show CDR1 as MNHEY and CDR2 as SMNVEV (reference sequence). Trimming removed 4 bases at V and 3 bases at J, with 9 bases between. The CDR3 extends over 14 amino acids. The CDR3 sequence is CASSYTGYTGELFF. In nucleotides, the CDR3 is TGTGCCAGCAGTTATACGGGGTACACCGGGGAGCTGTTTTTT.

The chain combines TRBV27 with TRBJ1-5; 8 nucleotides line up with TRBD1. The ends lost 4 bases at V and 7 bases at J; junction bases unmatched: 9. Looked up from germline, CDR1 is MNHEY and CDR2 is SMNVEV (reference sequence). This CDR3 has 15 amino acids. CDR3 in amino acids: CASSSTQGAGQPQHF. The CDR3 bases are TGTGCCAGCAGTTCAACCCAGGGGGCCGGGCAGCCCCAGCATTTT.

CDR3 in DNA: TGTGCCAGCAGCTCCGAGGAGGGCTTGAATGAGCAGTTCTTC. It codes for CASSSEEGLNEQFF. The gene calls are TRBV7-3 and TRBJ2-1; D possibly corresponds to TRBD2 (6 bases). The CDR3 runs 14 residues. V dropped 4 bases and J dropped 7 bases, with 14 bases sitting between them. Germline V gene sequence: CDR1 SGHTA, CDR2 FQGTGA. Full variable domain (missing parts from reference TRBV7-3 and TRBJ2-1): GAGVSQTPSNKVTEKGKYVELRCDPISGHTALYWYRQSLGQGPEFLIYFQGTGAADDSGLPNDRFFAVRPEGSVSTLKIQRTERGDSAVYLCASSSEEGLNEQFFGPGTRLTVL.

For the CDR3, the DNA is TGTGCCAGCTCGGAGCTAGCGGGGGCTTTCGGCCAAGAGACCCAGTACTTC. Protein: CASSELAGAFGQETQYF. V is TRBV18 and J is TRBJ2-5; 10 positions agree with TRBD2. The V segment lost 6 bases and the J segment 1 base; nucleotides outside the gene matches: 11. The CDR3 totals 17 residues. The germline CDR1 and CDR2 sequences are KGHSH and LQKENI.

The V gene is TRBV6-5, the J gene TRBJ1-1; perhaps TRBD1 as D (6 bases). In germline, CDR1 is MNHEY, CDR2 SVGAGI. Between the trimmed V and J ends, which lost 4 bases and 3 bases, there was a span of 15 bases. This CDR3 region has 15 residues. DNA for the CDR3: TGTGCCAGCAGTTCTAGCTCAGGGGTTCACACTGAAGCTTTCTTT. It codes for CASSSSSGVHTEAFF.

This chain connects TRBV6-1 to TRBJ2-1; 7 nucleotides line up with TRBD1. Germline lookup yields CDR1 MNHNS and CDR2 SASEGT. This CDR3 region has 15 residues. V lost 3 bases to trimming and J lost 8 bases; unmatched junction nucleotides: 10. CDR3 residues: CASSDEDTGAYEQFF. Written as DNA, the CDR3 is TGTGCCAGCAGTGATGAAGATACAGGGGCATATGAGCAGTTCTTC.

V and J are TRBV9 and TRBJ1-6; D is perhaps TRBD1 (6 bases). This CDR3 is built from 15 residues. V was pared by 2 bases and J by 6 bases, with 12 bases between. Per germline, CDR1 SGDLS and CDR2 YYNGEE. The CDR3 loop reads CASSVDRDINSPLHF. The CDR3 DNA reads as TGTGCCAGCAGCGTGGACCGGGACATTAATTCACCCCTCCACTTT.

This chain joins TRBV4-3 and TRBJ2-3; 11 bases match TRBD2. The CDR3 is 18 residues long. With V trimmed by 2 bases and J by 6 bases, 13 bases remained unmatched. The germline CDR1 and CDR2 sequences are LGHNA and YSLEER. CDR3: CASSQRGPSGGSDDTQYF. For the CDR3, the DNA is TGCGCCAGCAGCCAAAGGGGCCCTAGCGGGGGGTCGGATGATACGCAGTATTTT.

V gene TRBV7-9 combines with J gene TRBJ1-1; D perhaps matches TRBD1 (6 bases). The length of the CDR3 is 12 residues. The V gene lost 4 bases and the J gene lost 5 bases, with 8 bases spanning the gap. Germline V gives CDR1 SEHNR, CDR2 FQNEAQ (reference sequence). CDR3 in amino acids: CASSSDRTEAFF. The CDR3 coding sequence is TGTGCCAGCAGCTCCGACAGGACTGAAGCTTTCTTT.

The CDR3 sequence is CASSLAPTAQYF. CDR3 sequence (DNA): TGTGCCAGCAGTTTGGCCCCCACGGCCCAGTACTTC. The chain has TRBV12-3 or TRBV12-4 and TRBJ2-5; no clear D gene. This CDR3 has 12 residues. Trimming removed 3 bases from V and 9 bases from J, with 11 bases in between.

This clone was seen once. In nucleotides, the CDR3 is TGTGCCAGTAGGGGGGGACTAGCGGAATACACCGGGGAGCTGTTTTTT. Translated: CASRGGLAEYTGELFF. The V gene is TRBV19, the J gene TRBJ2-2; 11 nucleotides align to TRBD2. Germline V gives CDR1 LNHDA, CDR2 SQIVND (reference sequence). The CDR3 length is 16 residues. The ends lost 6 bases at V and 3 bases at J; junction bases unmatched: 6. The whole variable domain, filled in from reference TRBV19 and TRBJ2-2, reads DGGITQSPKYLFRKEGQNVTLSCEQNLNHDAMYWYRQDPGQGLRLIYYSQIVNDFQKGDIAEGYSVSREKKESFPLTVTSAQKNPTAFYLCASRGGLAEYTGELFFGEGSRLTVL.

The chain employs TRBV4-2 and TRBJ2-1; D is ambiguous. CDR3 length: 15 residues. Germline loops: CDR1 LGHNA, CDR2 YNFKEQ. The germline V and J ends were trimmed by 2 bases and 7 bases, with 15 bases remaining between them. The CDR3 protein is CASSQLSMNSNEQFF. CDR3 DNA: TGTGCCAGCAGCCAATTAAGTATGAACTCTAATGAGCAGTTCTTC.

CDR3 bases: TGTGCCAGCAGTTTATATCCAAGTATGAACACTGAAGCTTTCTTT. Residues: CASSLYPSMNTEAFF. The chain couples TRBV28 to TRBJ1-1, with D unresolved. The CDR3 runs to 15 residues. Germline loops: CDR1 MDHEN, CDR2 SYDVKM. V dropped 1 base and J dropped 0 bases, with 9 bases sitting between them.